The entry below describes one T cell receptor (beta chain). This clonotype has ten or more counts. The specificity of this receptor is unknown. Per-base quality was not reported, and no clone a single base away is much larger than it. These data belong to a study of Graves' ophthalmopathy and Graves' hyperthyroidism (dated by TCRdb to 2016 to 2019). Turning to the overall study: Peripheral blood was collected at initial diagnosis, prior to any treatment. The study used signatures of the TCR beta repertoire to tell Graves' ophthalmopathy apart from Graves' hyperthyroidism and to predict which patients would progress to ophthalmopathy. In five or six hyperthyroidism patients, the T-cell repertoire of thyroid tissue was compared with the T-cell repertoire of blood. The 95 to 100 discovery patients were divided at random into training and test sets in a 7:3 ratio. The independent validation cohort included about 20 hyperthyroidism patients plus 17 patients who later progressed from hyperthyroidism to ophthalmopathy. Following sample collection, hyperthyroidism patients were given methimazole at a starting dose of 30 mg daily, and ophthalmopathy patients were given high-dose intravenous methylprednisolone. In total, over 130 blood samples were TCR-sequenced: approximately 42 ophthalmopathy, roughly 77 hyperthyroidism and 17 hyperthyroidism-to-ophthalmopathy patients. To explore V-J signatures that distinguish ophthalmopathy from hyperthyroidism, a discovery set of about a hundred patients was enrolled, made up of under 50 with ophthalmopathy and fewer than 60 with stable hyperthyroidism. On the study overall, not on this receptor specifically: In validation, the model predicted ophthalmopathy progression with roughly 68% sensitivity and roughly 72% specificity; about a dozen predicted patients were CT-confirmed with GO in a median of approximately 6.5 months. Sample size was not statistically predetermined, and group allocation was not concealed from the investigators. Ophthalmopathy was separated from stable hyperthyroidism by the 13-signature model with more than 85% sensitivity and roughly 82% specificity in cross-validation and with 80%/75% in the test set. Most expanded thyroid clonotypes with a frequency above 0.001 also appeared in blood, which suggests that blood repertoires may reflect the immune response in the thyroid.

The ophthalmopathy patients had moderately to severely active disease, with a Clinical Activity Score of 3 or higher, a NOSPECS grade of 4 or higher, and a disease duration of less than 3 months. Patients with other autoimmune diseases, uncontrolled infections, pregnancy or lactation were excluded from the study. Clinical symptoms, serum thyroxine, TRAb, thyroid ultrasound and orbital computed tomography formed the basis of the diagnosis. Ficoll-Paque density gradient centrifugation was used to isolate PBMCs from about 9.4 ml of fresh peripheral blood. Total RNA was extracted with Trizol reagent and quality-checked on an Agilent 2100 Bioanalyzer. For repertoire sequencing, the TCR beta CDR3 regions were amplified from RNA transcripts. The first round was an RT-PCR using HTBI primers with the Qiagen OneStep RT-PCR kit, and this first round was followed by a second-round multiplex PCR, then size selection and purification. Libraries were sequenced on an Illumina HiSeq2000 using paired-end 100 bp reads. As for how the authors treated the data: SOAPnuke was used to process the reads, removing any read that contained adapters or uncalled bases, had a mean Phred below 15, or lacked an exact match to the constant primer or identifier. High-quality paired reads were merged with COPE v1.2.5. Clonotypes were defined as unique nucleotide sequences and were aligned to IMGT TRB V, D and J references using MiTCR v1.1. Only V-J combinations with frequency above 0.0001 were analysed, covering more than 99% of repertoires. A TCR clonal expansion and chaos score per V-J combination was defined as the ratio of F50 clonal expansion to chaos observed in the TCRdist matrix. Welch's t-statistics and random forest were used to narrow the features down to 13 V-J combinations, which were then fed into a naive Bayes classifier. The similarity between thyroid and blood repertoires was quantified using the Morisita-Horn index. TCRdb itself trimmed the public reads at Q25 with fastp, ran MiXCR and retained productive beta chains. Every distinct CDR3 protein forms one entry, paired with its most common genes and DNA. TCRdb, not the original authors, processed these V and J calls. The sample table lists hundreds of thousands of distinct CDR3 sequences, about an eighth of them with a count of one. In total, the top ten clones hold around 9.8% of the sample.

From the germline V gene (reference sequence), CDR1 is LNHDA and CDR2 is SQIVND. The CDR3 goes from the cysteine to the phenylalanine over 14 residues. Only the CDR3 region is kept as DNA, spanning 42 bases read in frame from base 1. A distance of 12 bases separates the germline ends of V and J, which lose 6 bases and 0 bases respectively. Sequences were obtained from blood. The chain links TRBV19 with TRBJ2-7; the D gene is perhaps TRBD2, from 6 matching bases. The receptor's source is a woman aged 30 to 39 with Graves' ophthalmopathy. Donor details come from another sample of the same person, matched by shared clones. This receptor carries the CDR3 CASSPGDFSYEQYF. The DNA sequence follows: TGTGCCAGTAGCCCGGGGGACTTCTCCTACGAGCAGTACTTC.